This TCR beta chain stems from a study of blood T cell repertoires in COVID-19 (dated by TCRdb to the early 2020s). For the study in its entirety: Samples from collaborators originated in the United States, Italy and Spain and spanned both the acute and convalescent phases of COVID-19. The prospective study material was composed of cDNA or gDNA derived from T cells, B-cell-depleted T cells, or PBMCs. Subjects who had been exposed to COVID-19, were actively infected with it, or had recovered from it provided the deeply sampled blood TCRbeta repertoires that made up the dataset. The repertoires were released in a freely available public database meant as a resource for research on the immune response to SARS-CoV-2. Samples came from the ongoing ImmuneRACE study (first 160 participants) plus 1,254 subjects from 6 global collaborators. A de-identified subject ID, COVID-19 status, age in years and sex were almost always included in the sample metadata. Where available, HLA class I and class II types were obtained from metadata supplied by the sample provider rather than from assay-based typing. Overall study results and their limits: Clinical and demographic metadata were provided uncurated, with the amount varying by source and participant.

Germline trimming amounts to 3 bases on V and 4 bases on J, with 9 as the count of junction bases outside the gene matches. Counted from cysteine to phenylalanine, this CDR3 has 16 amino acids. Only the CDR3 portion is preserved as DNA: 48 bases, with reading frame beginning at the first base. CDR1 and CDR2 are read off the germline V gene as SGDLS and YYNGEE. TCRbeta CDR3 regions were amplified from genomic DNA by means of the immunoSEQ Assay, a bias-controlled multiplex PCR. For the original study's pipeline: The number of nucleated cells in each sample was estimated by amplification of reference gene primers within the assay. Sequence reads were collapsed and filtered to measure the absolute abundance of every unique TCRbeta CDR3 rearrangement. Productive Simpson clonality was computed per sample as the square root of Simpson's diversity index over productive rearrangements. Sourced from immuneACCESS, this table was stored by TCRdb with only in-frame sequences that have V and J called. A share of the clones is absent; for the studies checked, an unresolved V gene accounts for under half, and the remainder has no known explanation. That table is the source of V, J and clone size, and D and trimming were worked out from the DNA. The table for this sample lists about 360,000 clones; 86% of them were counted only once. The ten largest account for 7.1% of the sample.

In Seattle, one collaborating source enrolled patients while the infection was active and tracked those patients longitudinally over the course of disease. Each collaborating institution followed its own protocols to collect whole blood in K2EDTA tubes. For TCRbeta analysis, collaborators shipped samples as frozen whole blood, isolated PBMCs, or DNA extracted from either of those sample types. Comments on this clone: Its antigen is currently not known. No base quality information exists; no much larger clone differs at one position.

The chain uses TRBV9 and TRBJ2-3; a stretch of 9 junction bases matches TRBD1. The origin of this receptor is a woman in her sixties or seventies with COVID-19, enrolled during active disease. The specimen sequenced was peripheral blood. The nucleotide sequence reads as follows: TGTGCCAGCAGCGCGGGACAGGGAAGAACAGCAGATACGCAGTATTTT. The encoded protein is CASSAGQGRTADTQYF. Full variable domain (CDR3 extended with the reference TRBV9 and TRBJ2-3 proteins): DSGVTQTPKHLITATGQRVTLRCSPRSGDLSVYWYQQSLDQGLQFLIQYYNGEERAKGNILERFSAQQFPDLHSELNLSSLELGDSALYFCASSAGQGRTADTQYFGPGTRLTVL.